This TCR beta chain was sequenced in a study of T-cell memory formation after mild COVID-19. Study background: Across donors, TCR clusters were largely donor specific. Study-wide results and limits: The authors did not confirm SARS-CoV-2 specificity of second-wave clones peaking day 37. Clones which contracted sat mainly in CM and EM if CD4+, and in EMRA if CD8+.

Per germline, CDR1 MNHEY and CDR2 SVGEGT. This CDR3 has 16 residues. V was pared by 4 bases and J by 1 base, with 6 bases of the junction left unmatched. Details on this clonotype: The antigen is not known.

TCR alpha and TCR beta cDNA libraries carrying sample barcodes and UMIs were produced by 5'RACE using constant-segment primers. TCRdb reprocessed the 5' RACE reads with MiXCR, giving one entry per CDR3 protein. The table includes 280,000 or so distinct CDR3 sequences, around 8% detected once. The chain couples TRBV6-2 or TRBV6-3 to TRBJ2-1, with 8 bases fitting TRBD2. This sequence originates from a man aged 18-30 years who had mild COVID-19 (a few samples of this study predate the infection). Cell type and time point are not known. The sample consisted of PBMCs or a T cell subset sorted from them (not recorded which). Here the CDR3 DNA reads TGTGCCAGCAGTTCGACGCTAGCGGGTTCCTACAATGAGCAGTTCTTC. Protein product: CASSSTLAGSYNEQFF.